Below are 32 T cell receptor beta chains sequenced from a single sample in a study of human versus mouse CDR3 diversity and MHC coevolution. TCRdb keeps only in-frame clones here, not all; method: immunoSEQ multiplex PCR. The sample has approximately 81,000 clones; around 93% are singletons. The material sequenced was naive CD4+ T cells from blood. Subset here: CD45RO-negative CD62L-positive naive CD4 T cells. The receptor source for this set is a person between 25 and 70 years old in good health.

The chain has TRBV4-2 and TRBJ1-5, with D perhaps matching TRBD1 (6 bases). Germline V gene data show CDR1 as LGHNA and CDR2 as YNFKEQ. V lost 3 bases and J lost 0, with 12 bases in between. The CDR3 totals 16 residues. The DNA of the CDR3 is TGTGCCAGCAGCCATGGACAGTCCCTTAGCAATCAGCCCCAGCATTTT. It codes for CASSHGQSLSNQPQHF.

This chain connects TRBV11-2 to TRBJ1-2; TRBD1 matches at 9 bases. The V and J ends lost 0 bases and 8 bases, in that order; junction bases with no gene match: 7. Germline CDR1 reads SGHAT; CDR2 reads FQNNGV. There are 15 residues in the CDR3. CDR3 amino acids: CASSLERDRVGGYTF. The DNA of the CDR3 is TGTGCCAGCAGCTTAGAGCGGGACAGGGTTGGGGGCTACACCTTC.

This sequence joins TRBV11-2 and TRBJ2-3, with D hard to call. The CDR3 is 13 residues long. Germline values: CDR1 SGHAT, CDR2 FQNNGV. V was trimmed by 1 base and J by 2 bases, leaving 4 bases between them. The CDR3 protein is CASSLAFTDTQYF. CDR3 nucleotides: TGTGCCAGCAGCTTAGCTTTCACAGATACGCAGTATTTT.

CDR3 residues: CASSVEGLAVDEQFF. The CDR3 bases are TGTGCCAGCAGCGTAGAGGGACTAGCGGTCGATGAGCAGTTCTTC. The rearrangement links TRBV9 to TRBJ2-1, with 11 bases lining up with TRBD2. V shed 0 bases and J 8 bases; nucleotides not matched to a gene: 4. The CDR3 consists of 15 residues. CDR1 and CDR2 (germline): SGDLS, YYNGEE.

The chain's CDR3 is CASSLRALAAHRETQYF. The CDR3 nucleotides are TGCGCCAGCAGCTTGCGGGCCCTAGCGGCCCATAGGGAGACCCAGTACTTC. The chain has TRBV5-1 and TRBJ2-5; 7 nucleotides line up with TRBD2. The CDR3 length is 17 residues. Germline trimming cut 1 base from V and 5 bases from J; bases unmatched to any gene: 14. Germline V CDR1 and CDR2: SGHRS, YFSETQ.

The chain links TRBV19 to TRBJ2-7; possibly TRBD2 for D (6 bases). The germline V and J ends were trimmed by 4 bases and 6 bases, with 13 bases remaining between them. Germline CDR1 and CDR2: LNHDA and SQIVND (reference sequence). There are 13 residues in the CDR3. Here the CDR3 reads CASSTPGLGEQYF. The CDR3 region has the DNA TGTGCCAGTAGTACCCCGGGACTGGGCGAGCAGTACTTC.

This sequence joins TRBV6-5 and TRBJ2-1; D gene uncertain. The V end lost 6 bases, the J end lost 9 bases, and 15 bases lay between the germline ends. This CDR3 comprises 13 residues. Germline CDR1 reads MNHEY; CDR2 reads SVGAGI. The CDR3 DNA reads as TGTGCCAGCAGATCTGATGTGCTGCGTGAGCAGTTCTTC. This sequence encodes CASRSDVLREQFF.

The chain employs TRBV15 and TRBJ2-7, with TRBD1 as a possible D gene (5 bases). Germline CDR1 and CDR2: LNHNV and YYDKDF (reference sequence). Trimming took off 2 bases at V and 7 bases at J, with 12 bases between the two ends. The CDR3 length is 13 residues. The CDR3 coding sequence is TGTGCCACCAGCAGACAGGGAACGAGTGAGCAGTACTTC. Translating it yields CATSRQGTSEQYF. Looking up the rest from reference TRBV15 and TRBJ2-7 gives the full variable domain: DAMVIQNPRYQVTQFGKPVTLSCSQTLNHNVMYWYQQKSSQAPKLLFHYYDKDFNNEADTPDNFQSRRPNTSFCFLDIRSPGLGDTAMYLCATSRQGTSEQYFGPGTRLTVT.

This chain connects TRBV6-4 to TRBJ2-1, with 10 bases that match TRBD2. CDR1 is MRHNA and CDR2 is SNTAGT in the germline V gene. With V trimmed by 4 bases and J by 4 bases, 7 bases remained unmatched. The CDR3 is made up of 16 amino acids. In nucleotides, the CDR3 is TGTGCCAGCAGTGTTCTAGCGGGAGTGGGGTACAATGAGCAGTTCTTC. Its protein is CASSVLAGVGYNEQFF.

This clone was detected only a few times. The chain recombines TRBV28 with TRBJ1-4; D not resolved. The CDR3 runs to 15 residues. Trimming removed 5 bases from V and 7 bases from J, with 17 bases in between. CDR1 and CDR2 (germline): MDHEN, SYDVKM. The CDR3 here is CASSKWAAEGEKLFF. CDR3 in DNA: TGTGCCAGCAGTAAGTGGGCAGCGGAGGGTGAAAAACTGTTTTTT. Full variable domain (remainder filled in from reference TRBV28 and TRBJ1-4): DVKVTQSSRYLVKRTGEKVFLECVQDMDHENMFWYRQDPGLGLRLIYFSYDVKMKEKGDIPEGYSVSREKKERFSLILESASTNQTSMYLCASSKWAAEGEKLFFGSGTQLSVL.

The chain recombines TRBV19 with TRBJ2-1, with a weak D call TRBD1 (6 bases). Per germline, CDR1 LNHDA and CDR2 SQIVND (reference sequence). This CDR3 comprises 14 residues. V was shortened by 7 bases and J by 9 bases, with 19 bases between the two germline ends. The CDR3 sequence is CASKGQGAGGEQFF. As DNA, the CDR3 is TGTGCCAGTAAGGGACAAGGGGCCGGAGGTGAGCAGTTCTTC.

V is TRBV27 and J is TRBJ2-7; D perhaps matches TRBD2 (5 bases). The CDR3 totals 17 residues. The V gene lost 2 bases and the J gene lost 6 bases, with 23 bases spanning the gap. Per germline, CDR1 MNHEY and CDR2 SMNVEV (reference sequence). The chain's CDR3 is CASSLRAPLSGISEQYF. The CDR3 region has the DNA TGTGCCAGCAGTTTACGGGCCCCACTATCCGGGATCTCCGAGCAGTACTTC.

This chain links TRBV5-6 with TRBJ2-3; D is possibly TRBD1 (6 bases). Germline-derived CDR1 and CDR2 are SGHDT and YYEEEE. The CDR3 runs to 15 residues. V lost 1 base, J lost 1 base, and 10 bases lay in between. The chain's CDR3 is CASSLRAGGTDTQYF. The CDR3 DNA reads TGTGCCAGCAGCTTGAGGGCAGGGGGCACAGATACGCAGTATTTT. The variable domain in full, completed from reference TRBV5-6 and TRBJ2-3, reads DAGVTQSPTHLIKTRGQQVTLRCSPKSGHDTVSWYQQALGQGPQFIFQYYEEEERQRGNFPDRFSGHQFPNYSSELNVNALLLGDSALYLCASSLRAGGTDTQYFGPGTRLTVL.

This clone was detected only once. An end of the junction does not agree with germline; a read error may underlie this. The V gene is TRBV2, the J gene TRBJ2-1; perhaps TRBD2 as D (6 bases). Germline V lookup: CDR1 SNHLY, CDR2 FYNNEI. CDR3 length: 15 residues. The CDR3 region has the DNA TGTGCCAGCAGAGAAGGAGGGCAAAGGTCGAGTGAGCAGTTCTTC. Amino acid sequence: CASREGGQRSSEQFF.

This chain links TRBV25-1 with TRBJ2-5; weak D call: TRBD2 (5 bases). Trimming removed 0 bases at V and 4 bases at J, with 9 bases between. Germline V gene lookup returns CDR1 MGHDK and CDR2 SYGVNS. There are 14 residues in the CDR3. CDR3 coding DNA: TGTGCCAGCAGTGAATACGCAGGAGGAGAGACCCAGTACTTC. It specifies CASSEYAGGETQYF.

The genes are TRBV7-2 and TRBJ2-1; 14 bases are a match to TRBD2. Germline V lookup: CDR1 SGHTA, CDR2 FQGNSA. V lost 2 bases, J lost 2 bases, and 8 bases stayed unmatched. The CDR3 consists of 19 residues. CDR3 sequence: CASSLKGTSGRFTYNEQFF. The CDR3 coding sequence is TGTGCCAGCAGCTTAAAGGGGACTAGCGGGAGATTCACCTACAATGAGCAGTTCTTC.

V and J are TRBV28 and TRBJ2-5, with D maybe TRBD2 (6 bases). CDR1 and CDR2 from the germline V gene are MDHEN and SYDVKM. The CDR3 extends over 14 amino acids. The ends were cut back, 7 bases at V and 1 base at J, with 13 bases in the middle. CDR3 DNA sequence: TGTGCCAGCAAAGGAGGGGCACTCCAAGAGACCCAGTACTTC. It yields the protein CASKGGALQETQYF. Full variable domain (rest looked up from reference TRBV28 and TRBJ2-5): DVKVTQSSRYLVKRTGEKVFLECVQDMDHENMFWYRQDPGLGLRLIYFSYDVKMKEKGDIPEGYSVSREKKERFSLILESASTNQTSMYLCASKGGALQETQYFGPGTRLLVL.

J is TRBJ2-7 and V is TRBV27; a possible D gene is TRBD1 (6 bases). The germline V and J ends were trimmed by 4 bases and 4 bases, with 14 bases remaining between them. Germline lookup yields CDR1 MNHEY and CDR2 SMNVEV (reference sequence). CDR3 length: 14 residues. The CDR3 is CASSSIRGPYEQYF. CDR3 nucleotide sequence: TGTGCCAGCAGTTCTATCAGGGGACCTTACGAGCAGTACTTC.

This chain joins TRBV9 and TRBJ1-1; the match to TRBD1 covers 8 bases. There are 14 residues in the CDR3. CDR1 SGDLS and CDR2 YYNGEE come from the germline V gene. Germline trimming cut 1 base from V and 11 bases from J; bases unmatched to any gene: 10. The CDR3 protein is CASSVLAGGNGAFF. The DNA for the CDR3 is TGTGCCAGCAGCGTACTGGCAGGGGGCAATGGGGCTTTCTTT. Together with reference TRBV9 and TRBJ1-1, the CDR3 gives the full variable domain: DSGVTQTPKHLITATGQRVTLRCSPRSGDLSVYWYQQSLDQGLQFLIQYYNGEERAKGNILERFSAQQFPDLHSELNLSSLELGDSALYFCASSVLAGGNGAFFGQGTRLTVV.

The V and J genes are TRBV19 and TRBJ1-3, with TRBD1 matching over 10 bases. V lost 5 bases and J lost 3; bases outside the gene matches: 7. CDR1 and CDR2 (germline): LNHDA, SQIVND (reference sequence). The CDR3 spans 16 residues. The CDR3 DNA reads as TGTGCCAGTAGTCGGACAGGGGGAACGGGTGGAAACACCATATATTTT. This sequence encodes CASSRTGGTGGNTIYF.

The CDR3 coding sequence is TGCGCCAGCAGCCCAATGACAGTGAACTATGGCTACACCTTC. It encodes CASSPMTVNYGYTF. The rearrangement links TRBV5-1 to TRBJ1-2, with D possibly TRBD1 on 5 matching bases. The V end was cut by 4 bases, the J end by 2 bases, with 12 bases between. Germline V gives CDR1 SGHRS, CDR2 YFSETQ. The CDR3 spans 14 residues.

This rearrangement joins TRBV28 to TRBJ2-3, with D possibly TRBD2 on 5 matching bases. Germline CDR1 and CDR2: MDHEN and SYDVKM. The CDR3 loop spans 11 amino acids. V was pared by 9 bases and J by 6 bases, with 10 bases between. The CDR3 is CASLGVDTQYF. As DNA, the CDR3 is TGTGCCAGTCTGGGAGTGGATACGCAGTATTTT.

This rearrangement joins TRBV7-3 to TRBJ2-7, with TRBD1 matching over 8 bases. The CDR3 spans 15 residues. With V trimmed by 2 bases and J by 2 bases, 5 bases remained unmatched. Germline V gives CDR1 SGHTA, CDR2 FQGTGA. The CDR3 DNA reads TGTGCCAGCAGCTTAGACGGGACAGGTCCCTACGAGCAGTACTTC. This translates into CASSLDGTGPYEQYF.

The chain recombines TRBV6-1 with TRBJ2-7; 7 bases are shared with TRBD2. The CDR3 runs to 14 residues. Germline V gene lookup returns CDR1 MNHNS and CDR2 SASEGT. Trimming took 7 bases from V and 2 from J; bases not matched to a gene: 8. CDR3 region: CASTLGGSAYEQYF. The CDR3 DNA sequence: TGTGCCAGCACCCTGGGGGGGTCTGCCTACGAGCAGTACTTC.

The chain links TRBV4-1 to TRBJ2-5; 7 bases are a match to TRBD1. TRBJ2-7 matches the DNA end more closely, so the J call is doubtful. CDR3 length: 16 residues. CDR1 and CDR2 from the germline V gene are MGHRA and YSYEKL. In DNA form, the CDR3 reads TGCGCCAGCAGCCAAGACCCAGGGGGAAACTCCTACGAGCAGTACTTC. Translating it yields CASSQDPGGNSYEQYF.

The chain links TRBV29-1 to TRBJ2-7, with D possibly matching TRBD1 (6 bases). The V and J ends lost 3 bases and 5 bases respectively, with 14 bases between them. In germline, CDR1 is SQVTM, CDR2 ANQGSEA. There are 13 residues in the CDR3. The CDR3 coding sequence is TGCAGCGTTGAGGCAGGGGCACTCCACGAGCAGTACTTC. Its translation: CSVEAGALHEQYF.

The chain couples TRBV6-1 to TRBJ2-5, with D possibly TRBD1 on 5 matching bases. Trimming shortened V by 7 bases and J by 2 bases, and 11 bases separated the two germline ends. Germline lookup yields CDR1 MNHNS and CDR2 SASEGT. CDR3 size: 13 residues. Here the CDR3 reads CASTWTQQETQYF. The CDR3 DNA reads TGTGCCAGCACTTGGACACAACAAGAGACCCAGTACTTC.

A few counts support this clone. The genes are TRBV2 and TRBJ1-4; D is possibly TRBD1 (6 bases). V lost 4 bases and J 10 bases, leaving 10 bases between the germline ends. This CDR3 is built from 12 residues. CDR1 is SNHLY and CDR2 is FYNNEI in the germline V gene. The CDR3 DNA sequence: TGTGCCAGCAGTGTAGGACAGCCAAAACTGTTTTTT. It translates to CASSVGQPKLFF. Together with reference TRBV2 and TRBJ1-4, the CDR3 gives the full variable domain: EPEVTQTPSHQVTQMGQEVILRCVPISNHLYFYWYRQILGQKVEFLVSFYNNEISEKSEIFDDQFSVERPDGSNFTLKIRSTKLEDSAMYFCASSVGQPKLFFGSGTQLSVL.

V gene TRBV29-1 combines with J gene TRBJ1-1; D ambiguous. The CDR3 is 13 residues long. Trimming took off 0 bases at V and 1 base at J, with 6 bases between the two ends. Germline V CDR1 and CDR2: SQVTM, ANQGSEA. The CDR3 is CSVEEAGNTEAFF. The CDR3 nucleotides are TGCAGCGTTGAAGAGGCGGGGAACACTGAAGCTTTCTTT.

This rearrangement joins TRBV7-9 to TRBJ2-3; D possibly corresponds to TRBD1 (5 bases). The CDR3 loop spans 15 amino acids. In germline, CDR1 is SEHNR, CDR2 FQNEAQ (reference sequence). Trimming left V 7 bases short and J 1 base short, with 15 bases between. The CDR3 nucleotides read TGTGCCAGCACCCAGGGCTCCAGCGGCACAGATACGCAGTATTTT. It codes for CASTQGSSGTDTQYF.

This chain links TRBV30 with TRBJ2-1, with D possibly TRBD2 on 5 matching bases. The CDR3 totals 14 residues. Germline V lookup: CDR1 GTSNPN, CDR2 SVGIG (reference sequence). V lost 3 bases and J 2 bases, leaving 11 bases between the germline ends. The CDR3 region has the DNA TGTGCCTGGAGGCAGTTCGGGGCCTACAATGAGCAGTTCTTC. This translates into CAWRQFGAYNEQFF.

This clone has only one observation. The chain carries TRBV5-1 and TRBJ2-7; D gene ambiguous. There are 12 residues in the CDR3. The V end was cut by 3 bases, the J end by 3 bases, with 7 bases between. Looked up from germline, CDR1 is SGHRS and CDR2 is YFSETQ. CDR3 nucleotides: TGCGCCAGCAGCTCACAGTTCTACGAGCAGTACTTC. Translated: CASSSQFYEQYF.